This T cell receptor (beta chain) was found in a study of T cell responses to AZD1222 COVID-19 vaccine. Study-level points and caveats: Only five or six individuals given AZD1222 were seropositive at baseline. White British people made up most donors, females outnumbered males, and clonal diversity was possibly underestimated. Spike-spanning, vaccine-associated CD4 TCRs were dominant at 160-218 and 743-854. Targets within unmutated variant regions were reportedly found for nearly half of spike-specific TCRs.

Trimming removed 5 bases from V and 3 bases from J, with 10 bases in between. Germline V gives CDR1 LNHDA, CDR2 SQIVND (reference sequence). The CDR3 length is 13 residues. Assay used: immunoSEQ multiplex PCR; TCRdb lists only in-frame clones, some missing. This sample has about 120,000 clones, with around 90% found just once. In the case of this clone: Its matching antigen is unknown.

The receptor was derived from an adult in good health. The starting material was peripheral blood, obtained on day 0 of AZD1222 vaccination. V and J are TRBV19 and TRBJ2-5; D gene uncertain. CDR3 sequence (DNA): TGTGCCAGTAGTCCAGACGGTGAAGAGACCCAGTACTTC. Protein: CASSPDGEETQYF.